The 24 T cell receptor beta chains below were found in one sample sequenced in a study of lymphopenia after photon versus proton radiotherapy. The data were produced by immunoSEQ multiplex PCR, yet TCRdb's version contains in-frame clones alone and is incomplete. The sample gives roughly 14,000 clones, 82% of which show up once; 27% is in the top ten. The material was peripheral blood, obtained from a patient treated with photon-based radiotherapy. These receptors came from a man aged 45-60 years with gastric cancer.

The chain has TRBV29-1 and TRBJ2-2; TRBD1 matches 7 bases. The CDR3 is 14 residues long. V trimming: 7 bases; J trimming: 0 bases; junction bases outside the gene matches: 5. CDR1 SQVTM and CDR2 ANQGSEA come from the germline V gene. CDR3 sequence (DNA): TGCAGCGGGTCGACAGGGCCGAACACCGGGGAGCTGTTTTTT. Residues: CSGSTGPNTGELFF.

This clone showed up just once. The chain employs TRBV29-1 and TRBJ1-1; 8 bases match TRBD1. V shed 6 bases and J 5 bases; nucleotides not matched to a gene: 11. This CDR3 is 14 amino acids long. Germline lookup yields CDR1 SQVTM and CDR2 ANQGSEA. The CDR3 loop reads CSVFRQGTGTEAFF. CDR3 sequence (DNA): TGCAGCGTCTTCCGACAGGGGACTGGGACTGAAGCTTTCTTT.

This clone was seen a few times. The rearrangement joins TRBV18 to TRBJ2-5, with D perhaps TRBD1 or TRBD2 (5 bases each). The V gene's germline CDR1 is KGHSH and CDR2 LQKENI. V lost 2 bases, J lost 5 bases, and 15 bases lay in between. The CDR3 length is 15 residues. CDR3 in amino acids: CASSPTDGAPETQYF. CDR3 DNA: TGTGCCAGCTCACCAACTGACGGGGCCCCGGAGACCCAGTACTTC.

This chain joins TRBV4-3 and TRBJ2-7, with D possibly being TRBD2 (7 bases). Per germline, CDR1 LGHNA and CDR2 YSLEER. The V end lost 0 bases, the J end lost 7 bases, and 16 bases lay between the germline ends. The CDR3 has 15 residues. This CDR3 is CASSQEALRGGEQYF. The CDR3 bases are TGCGCCAGCAGCCAAGAGGCCCTTAGGGGGGGGGAGCAGTACTTC.

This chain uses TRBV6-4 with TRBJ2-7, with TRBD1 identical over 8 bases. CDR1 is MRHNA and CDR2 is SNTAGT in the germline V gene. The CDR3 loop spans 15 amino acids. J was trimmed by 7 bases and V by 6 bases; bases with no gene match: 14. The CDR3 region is CASSESSLRGREQYV. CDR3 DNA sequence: TGTGCCAGCAGCGAATCTTCCCTCAGGGGGCGAGAGCAGTACGTC.

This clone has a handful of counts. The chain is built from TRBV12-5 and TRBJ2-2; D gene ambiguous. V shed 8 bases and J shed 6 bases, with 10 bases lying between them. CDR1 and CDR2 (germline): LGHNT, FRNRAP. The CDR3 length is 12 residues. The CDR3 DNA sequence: TGTGCTAGTAAAGGGATTTCCGGGGAGCTGTTTTTT. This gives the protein CASKGISGELFF.

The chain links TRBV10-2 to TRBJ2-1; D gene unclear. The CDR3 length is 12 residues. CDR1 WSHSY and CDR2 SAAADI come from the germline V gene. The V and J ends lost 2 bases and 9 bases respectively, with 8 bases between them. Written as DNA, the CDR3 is TGCGCCAGCAGTGAGGGTCCAGGTGAGCAGTTCTTC. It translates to CASSEGPGEQFF.

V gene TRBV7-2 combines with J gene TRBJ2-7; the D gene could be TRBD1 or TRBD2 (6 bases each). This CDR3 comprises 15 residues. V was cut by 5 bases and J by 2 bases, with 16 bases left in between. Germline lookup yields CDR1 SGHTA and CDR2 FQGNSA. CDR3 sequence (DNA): TGTGCCAGCAGCCCAGCCCGGGGGCTCACCTACGAGCAGTACTTC. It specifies CASSPARGLTYEQYF. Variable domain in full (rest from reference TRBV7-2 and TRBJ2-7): GAGVSQSPSNKVTEKGKDVELRCDPISGHTALYWYRQSLGQGLEFLIYFQGNSAPDKSGLPSDRFSAERTGGSVSTLTIQRTQQEDSAVYLCASSPARGLTYEQYFGPGTRLTVT.

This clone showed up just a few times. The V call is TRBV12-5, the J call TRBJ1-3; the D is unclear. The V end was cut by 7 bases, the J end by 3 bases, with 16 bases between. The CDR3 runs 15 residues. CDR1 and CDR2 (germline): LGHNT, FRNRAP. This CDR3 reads CASAPIGYHGNTIYF. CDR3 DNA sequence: TGTGCTAGTGCCCCCATCGGATACCATGGAAACACCATATATTTT.

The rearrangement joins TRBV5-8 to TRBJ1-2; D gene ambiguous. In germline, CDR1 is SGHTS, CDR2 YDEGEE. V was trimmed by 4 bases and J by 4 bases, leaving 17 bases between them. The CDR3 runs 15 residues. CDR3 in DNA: TGTGCCAGCAGCCCAACGACGGGAAGACGCTATGGCTACACCTTC. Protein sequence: CASSPTTGRRYGYTF.

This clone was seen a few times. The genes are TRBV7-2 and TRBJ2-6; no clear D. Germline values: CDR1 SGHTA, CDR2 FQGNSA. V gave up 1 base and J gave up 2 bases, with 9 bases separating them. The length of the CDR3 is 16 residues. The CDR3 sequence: CASSLVGGTGANVLTF. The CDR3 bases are TGTGCCAGCAGCTTAGTAGGTGGAACTGGGGCCAACGTCCTGACTTTC.

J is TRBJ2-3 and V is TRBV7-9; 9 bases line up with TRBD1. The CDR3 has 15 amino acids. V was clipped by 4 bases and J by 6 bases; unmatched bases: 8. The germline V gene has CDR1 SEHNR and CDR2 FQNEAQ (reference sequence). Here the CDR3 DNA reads TGTGCCAGCAGCTACGGGACAGGGTACTCGGATACGCAGTATTTT. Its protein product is CASSYGTGYSDTQYF.

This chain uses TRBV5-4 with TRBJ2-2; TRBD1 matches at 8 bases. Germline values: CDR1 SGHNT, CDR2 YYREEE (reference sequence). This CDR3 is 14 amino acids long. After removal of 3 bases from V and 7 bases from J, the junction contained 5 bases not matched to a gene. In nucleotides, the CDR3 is TGTGCCAGCAGCTCCGGACAGGGATTCGGGGAGCTGTTTTTT. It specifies CASSSGQGFGELFF.

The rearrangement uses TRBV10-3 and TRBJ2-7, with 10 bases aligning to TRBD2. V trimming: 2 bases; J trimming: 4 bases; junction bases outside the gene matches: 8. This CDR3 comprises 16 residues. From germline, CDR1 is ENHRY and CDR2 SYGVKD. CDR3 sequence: CAISEGEASGGYEQYV. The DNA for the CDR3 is TGTGCCATCAGTGAGGGGGAGGCTAGCGGGGGTTACGAGCAGTACGTC.

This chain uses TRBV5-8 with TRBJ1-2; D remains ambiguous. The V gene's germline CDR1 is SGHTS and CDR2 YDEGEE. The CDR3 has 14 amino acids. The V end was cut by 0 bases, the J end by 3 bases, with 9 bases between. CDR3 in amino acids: CASSLDRGDYGYTF. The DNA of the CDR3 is TGTGCCAGCAGCTTGGACAGAGGCGACTATGGCTACACCTTC.

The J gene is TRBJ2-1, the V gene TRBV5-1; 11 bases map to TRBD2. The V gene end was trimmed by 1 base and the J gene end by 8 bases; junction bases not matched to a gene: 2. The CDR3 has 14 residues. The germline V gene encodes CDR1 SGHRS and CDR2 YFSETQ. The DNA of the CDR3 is TGCGCCAGCAGCTTGACTAGCGGGGGCTATGAGCAGTTCTTC. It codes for CASSLTSGGYEQFF. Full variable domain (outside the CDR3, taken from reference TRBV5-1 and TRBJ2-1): KAGVTQTPRYLIKTRGQQVTLSCSPISGHRSVSWYQQTPGQGLQFLFEYFSETQRNKGNFPGRFSGRQFSNSRSEMNVSTLELGDSALYLCASSLTSGGYEQFFGPGTRLTVL.

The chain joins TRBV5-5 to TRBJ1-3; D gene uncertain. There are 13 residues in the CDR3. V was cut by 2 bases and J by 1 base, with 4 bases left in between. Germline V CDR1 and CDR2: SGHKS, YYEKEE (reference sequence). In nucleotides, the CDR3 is TGTGCCAGCAGCTTATCTTCTGGAAACACCATATATTTT. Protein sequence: CASSLSSGNTIYF.

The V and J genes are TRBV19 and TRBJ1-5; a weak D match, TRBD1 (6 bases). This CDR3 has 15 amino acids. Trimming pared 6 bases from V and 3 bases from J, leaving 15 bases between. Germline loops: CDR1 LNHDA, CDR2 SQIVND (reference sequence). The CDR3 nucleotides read TGTGCCAGTAGCATCCTGACAGGAGACAATCAGCCCCAGCATTTT. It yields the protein CASSILTGDNQPQHF.

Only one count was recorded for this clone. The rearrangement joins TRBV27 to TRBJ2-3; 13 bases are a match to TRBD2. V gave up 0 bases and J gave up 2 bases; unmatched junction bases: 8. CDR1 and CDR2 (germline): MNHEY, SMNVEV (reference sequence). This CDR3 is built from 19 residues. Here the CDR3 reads CASSLSTGLAGDLTDTQYF. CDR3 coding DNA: TGTGCCAGCAGTTTATCGACAGGACTAGCGGGGGACCTCACAGATACGCAGTATTTT.

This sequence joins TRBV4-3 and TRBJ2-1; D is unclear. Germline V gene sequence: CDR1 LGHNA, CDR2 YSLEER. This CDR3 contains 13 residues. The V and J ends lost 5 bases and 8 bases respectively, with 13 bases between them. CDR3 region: CASSFRIRDEQFF. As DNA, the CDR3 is TGCGCCAGCAGCTTTCGTATTCGGGATGAGCAGTTCTTC.

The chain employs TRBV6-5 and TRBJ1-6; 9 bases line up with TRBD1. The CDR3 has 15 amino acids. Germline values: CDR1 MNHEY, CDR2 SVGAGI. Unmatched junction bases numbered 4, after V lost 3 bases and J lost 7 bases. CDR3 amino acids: CASSYHDRGNSPLHF. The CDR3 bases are TGTGCCAGCAGTTATCATGACAGGGGGAATTCACCCCTCCACTTT.

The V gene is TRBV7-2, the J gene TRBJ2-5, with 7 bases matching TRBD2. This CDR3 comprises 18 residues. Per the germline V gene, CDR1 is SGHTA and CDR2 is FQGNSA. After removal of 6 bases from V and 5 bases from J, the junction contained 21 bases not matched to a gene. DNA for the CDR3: TGTGCCAGCAGTCAAGTGGGATGGACTAGAGGTCTTTCGGAGACCCAGTACTTC. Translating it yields CASSQVGWTRGLSETQYF.

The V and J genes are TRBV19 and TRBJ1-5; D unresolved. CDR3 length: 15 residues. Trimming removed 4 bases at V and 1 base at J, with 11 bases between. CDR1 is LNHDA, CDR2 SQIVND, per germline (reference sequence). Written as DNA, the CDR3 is TGTGCCAGTAGTAGTTCTAGCGCCAGCAATCAGCCCCAGCATTTT. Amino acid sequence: CASSSSSASNQPQHF. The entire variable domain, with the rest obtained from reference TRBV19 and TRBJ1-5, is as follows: DGGITQSPKYLFRKEGQNVTLSCEQNLNHDAMYWYRQDPGQGLRLIYYSQIVNDFQKGDIAEGYSVSREKKESFPLTVTSAQKNPTAFYLCASSSSSASNQPQHFGDGTRLSIL.

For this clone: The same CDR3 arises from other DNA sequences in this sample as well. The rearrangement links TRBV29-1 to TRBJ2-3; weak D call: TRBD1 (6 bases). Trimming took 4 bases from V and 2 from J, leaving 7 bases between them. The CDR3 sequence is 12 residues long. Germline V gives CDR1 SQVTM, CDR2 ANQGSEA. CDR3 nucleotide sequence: TGCAGCGTTGGGACAGACACAGATACGCAGTATTTT. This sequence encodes CSVGTDTDTQYF.